The source of this T cell receptor beta chain is a study of T cell responses to AZD1222 COVID-19 vaccine. Whole-study context: Second doses that came at about 4 or about 12 weeks were put together. Study observations and caveats: Within unmutated variant regions lay the reported targets of nearly half of spike-specific TCRs.

The CDR3 contains 16 residues. Between the trimmed V and J ends, which lost 5 bases and 2 bases, there was a span of 18 bases. The germline CDR1 and CDR2 sequences are SGHTA and FQGTGA. With regard to this clone: Its specificity is not known.

This table comes from immunoSEQ multiplex PCR, and its TCRdb copy is limited to in-frame clones, with some not included. The sample consists of around 160,000 clones, roughly 90% of them appearing once. This specimen was peripheral blood, taken on day 0 of AZD1222 vaccination. The V and J genes are TRBV7-3 and TRBJ1-1; the D gene is possibly TRBD1 (5 bases). The TCR was taken from an adult in good health. The CDR3 DNA is TGTGCCAGCAGCCGTCTTTCGGGGGAGGTAAACACTGAAGCTTTCTTT. Amino acid sequence: CASSRLSGEVNTEAFF. The full variable domain, in which reference TRBV7-3 and TRBJ1-1 provide the parts outside the CDR3, is GAGVSQTPSNKVTEKGKYVELRCDPISGHTALYWYRQSLGQGPEFLIYFQGTGAADDSGLPNDRFFAVRPEGSVSTLKIQRTERGDSAVYLCASSRLSGEVNTEAFFGQGTRLTVV.